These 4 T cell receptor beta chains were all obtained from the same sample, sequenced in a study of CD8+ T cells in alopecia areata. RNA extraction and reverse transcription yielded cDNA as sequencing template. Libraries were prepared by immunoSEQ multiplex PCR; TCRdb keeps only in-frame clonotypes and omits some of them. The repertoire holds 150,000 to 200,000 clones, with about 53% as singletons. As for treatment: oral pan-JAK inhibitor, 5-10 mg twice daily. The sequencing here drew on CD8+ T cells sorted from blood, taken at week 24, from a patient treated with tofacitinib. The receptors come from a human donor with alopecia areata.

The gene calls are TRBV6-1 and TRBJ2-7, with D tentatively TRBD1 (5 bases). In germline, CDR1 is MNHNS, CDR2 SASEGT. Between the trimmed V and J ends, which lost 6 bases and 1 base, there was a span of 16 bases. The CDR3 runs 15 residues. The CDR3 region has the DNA TGTGCCAGCAGGGATGGACACTCTATATCCTACGAGCAGTACTTC. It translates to CASRDGHSISYEQYF.

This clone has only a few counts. Here the CDR3 reads CASSQGLAGGHTDTQYF. The CDR3 nucleotides read TGCGCCAGCAGCCAAGGACTAGCGGGGGGGCATACAGATACGCAGTATTTT. The gene calls are TRBV4-3 and TRBJ2-3; 14 nucleotides match TRBD2. Germline lookup yields CDR1 LGHNA and CDR2 YSLEER. The V and J ends lost 1 base and 3 bases, in that order; junction bases with no gene match: 3. CDR3 length equals 17 residues.

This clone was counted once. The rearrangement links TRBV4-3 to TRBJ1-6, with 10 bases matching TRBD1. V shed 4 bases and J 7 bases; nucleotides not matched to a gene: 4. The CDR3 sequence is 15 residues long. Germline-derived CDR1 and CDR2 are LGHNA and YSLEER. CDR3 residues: CASSPGQGVNSPLHF. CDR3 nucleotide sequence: TGCGCCAGCAGCCCCGGACAGGGGGTAAATTCACCCCTCCACTTT.

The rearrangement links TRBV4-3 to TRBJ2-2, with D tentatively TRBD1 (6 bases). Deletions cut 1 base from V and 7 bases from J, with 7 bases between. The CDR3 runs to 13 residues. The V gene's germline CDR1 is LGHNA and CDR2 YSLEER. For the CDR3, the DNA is TGCGCCAGCAGCCAAGCAGGGGACGGGGAGCTGTTTTTT. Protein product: CASSQAGDGELFF.